This T cell receptor (beta chain) was profiled in a study of T cell responses to AZD1222 COVID-19 vaccine. The CDR3 has 17 amino acids. Germline V gene lookup returns CDR1 SGHTA and CDR2 FQGNSA. V gave up 0 bases and J gave up 4 bases; unmatched junction bases: 6. Data came from immunoSEQ multiplex PCR; TCRdb stores just in-frame clones and leaves some out. The data contain some 60,000 clones, roughly 88% of them seen just once; the ten biggest clones take up 20%. The genes are TRBV7-2 and TRBJ2-3; 11 bases are a match to TRBD1. The TCR comes from an adult in good health. The material sequenced was peripheral blood, taken on day 0 of AZD1222 vaccination. This chain's CDR3 is CASSLALGQGAADTQYF. CDR3 bases: TGTGCCAGCAGCTTAGCGCTAGGACAGGGGGCGGCAGATACGCAGTATTTT.